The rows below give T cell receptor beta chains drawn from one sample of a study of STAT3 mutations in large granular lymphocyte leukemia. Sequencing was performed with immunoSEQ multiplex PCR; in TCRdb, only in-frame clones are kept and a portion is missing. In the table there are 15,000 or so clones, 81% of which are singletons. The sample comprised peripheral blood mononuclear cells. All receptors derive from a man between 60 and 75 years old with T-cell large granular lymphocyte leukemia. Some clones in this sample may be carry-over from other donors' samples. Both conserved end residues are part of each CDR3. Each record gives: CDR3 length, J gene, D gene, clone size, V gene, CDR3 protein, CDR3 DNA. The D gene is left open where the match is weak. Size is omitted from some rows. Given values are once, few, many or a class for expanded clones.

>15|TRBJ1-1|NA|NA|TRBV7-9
CASSSRGGLGTEAFF
TGTGCCAGCAGCTCCCGGGGAGGGCTGGGCACTGAAGCTTTCTTT
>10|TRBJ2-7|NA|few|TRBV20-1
CSAGTYEQYF
TGCAGTGCAGGGACCTACGAGCAGTACTTC
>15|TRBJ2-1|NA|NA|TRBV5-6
CASSNGVSSYNEQFF
TGTGCCAGCAGCAACGGGGTAAGCTCCTACAATGAGCAGTTCTTC
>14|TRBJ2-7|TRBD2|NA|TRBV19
CASSITSASYEQYF
TGTGCCAGTAGTATAACTAGCGCGAGCTACGAGCAGTACTTC
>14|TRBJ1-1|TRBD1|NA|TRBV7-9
CASSRDRRNTEAFF
TGTGCCAGCAGCCGGGACAGGAGGAACACTGAAGCTTTCTTT
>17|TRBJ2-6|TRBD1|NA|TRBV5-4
CASSLGTGLSGANVLTF
TGTGCCAGCAGCTTAGGGACAGGGCTATCTGGGGCCAACGTCCTGACTTTC
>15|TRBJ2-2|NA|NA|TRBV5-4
CASSPGPISTGELFF
TGTGCCAGCAGCCCGGGACCAATCTCCACCGGGGAGCTGTTTTTT
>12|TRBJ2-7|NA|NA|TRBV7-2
CASSLMRDEQYF
TGTGCCAGCAGCTTGATGAGGGACGAGCAGTACTTC
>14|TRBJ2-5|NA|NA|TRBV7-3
CASSLTPRAETQYF
TGTGCCAGCAGCTTAACCCCTAGGGCAGAGACCCAGTACTTC
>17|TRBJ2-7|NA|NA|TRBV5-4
CASSPQSGQENSYEQYF
TGTGCCAGCAGCCCCCAGAGTGGTCAGGAAAACTCCTACGAGCAGTACTTC
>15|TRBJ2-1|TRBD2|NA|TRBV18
CASSQGLAVYNEQFF
TGTGCCAGCTCACAAGGACTAGCGGTGTACAATGAGCAGTTCTTC
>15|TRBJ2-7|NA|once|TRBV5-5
CASSGEGVAGYEQYF
TGTGCCAGCAGCGGCGAGGGGGTAGCGGGCTACGAGCAGTACTTC
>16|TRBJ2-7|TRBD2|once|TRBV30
CAWVPLSGRVAYEQYF
TGTGCCTGGGTACCCCTTAGCGGGAGGGTCGCCTACGAGCAGTACTTC
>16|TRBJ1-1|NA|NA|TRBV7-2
CASSLGGARGNTEAFF
TGTGCCAGCAGCTTAGGGGGGGCCAGGGGGAACACTGAAGCTTTCTTT
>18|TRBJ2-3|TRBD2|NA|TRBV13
CASSLGIRPSGRTDTQYF
TGTGCCAGCAGCTTAGGTATTCGTCCTAGCGGGAGGACAGATACGCAGTATTTT
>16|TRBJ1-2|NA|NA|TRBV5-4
CASSWTPGPRANGYTF
TGTGCCAGCAGCTGGACCCCGGGCCCACGTGCCAATGGCTACACCTTC
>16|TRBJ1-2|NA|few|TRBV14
CASSHLEGAGSYGYTF
TGTGCCAGCAGCCACCTGGAGGGAGCAGGGTCCTATGGCTACACCTTC
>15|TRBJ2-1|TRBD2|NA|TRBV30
CAWSTSGISYNEQFF
TGTGCCTGGAGTACTAGCGGAATATCCTACAATGAGCAGTTCTTC
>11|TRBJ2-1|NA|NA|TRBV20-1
CSARVGNEQFF
TGCAGTGCTAGAGTGGGGAATGAGCAGTTCTTC
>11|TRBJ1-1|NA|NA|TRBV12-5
CASASSSSAFF
TGTGCTAGTGCCTCGTCCTCAAGTGCTTTCTTT
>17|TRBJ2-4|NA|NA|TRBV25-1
CASSDPRGGGAKNIQYF
TGTGCCAGCAGTGACCCCCGGGGAGGAGGAGCCAAAAACATTCAGTACTTC
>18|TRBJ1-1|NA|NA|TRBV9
CASSVEANRAGVNTEAFF
TGTGCCAGCAGCGTAGAGGCGAACAGGGCTGGGGTGAACACTGAAGCTTTCTTT
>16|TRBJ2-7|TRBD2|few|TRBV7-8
CASSLAFSGYSYEQYF
TGTGCCAGCAGCTTAGCTTTTAGCGGGTACTCCTACGAGCAGTACTTC
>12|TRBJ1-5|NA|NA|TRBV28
CASSLWQQPQHF
TGTGCCAGCAGTTTATGGCAGCAGCCCCAGCATTTT
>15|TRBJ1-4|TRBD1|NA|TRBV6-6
CASSFGTAGWEKLFF
TGTGCCAGCAGTTTCGGGACAGCGGGATGGGAAAAACTGTTTTTT
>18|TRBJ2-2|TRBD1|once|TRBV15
CATSRDRPSWTGVGELFF
TGTGCCACCAGCAGAGATCGACCCTCTTGGACAGGGGTCGGGGAGCTGTTTTTT
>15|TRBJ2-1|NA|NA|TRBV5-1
CASSRQVASNNEQFF
TGCGCCAGCAGTCGTCAGGTAGCGTCGAACAATGAGCAGTTCTTC
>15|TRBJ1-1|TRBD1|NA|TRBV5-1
CASSLDYDRGTEAFF
TGCGCCAGCAGCTTGGACTACGACAGGGGCACTGAAGCTTTCTTT
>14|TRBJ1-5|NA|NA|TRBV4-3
CASSQDGRAGPQHF
TGCGCCAGCAGCCAAGATGGCAGGGCAGGGCCCCAGCATTTT
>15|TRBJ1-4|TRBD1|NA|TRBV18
CASSPLQGNDEKLFF
TGTGCCAGCTCACCGCTACAGGGGAACGATGAAAAACTGTTTTTT
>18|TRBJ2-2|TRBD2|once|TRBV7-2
CASSFRGSGRAVTGELFF
TGTGCCAGCAGCTTTCGTGGAAGCGGGAGGGCCGTCACCGGGGAGCTGTTTTTT
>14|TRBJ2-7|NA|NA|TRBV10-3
CAISGRDGTYEQYF
TGTGCCATCAGTGGCCGGGACGGGACCTACGAGCAGTACTTC
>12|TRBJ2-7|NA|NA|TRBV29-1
CSVEYGAYEQYF
TGCAGCGTTGAGTATGGGGCCTACGAGCAGTACTTC
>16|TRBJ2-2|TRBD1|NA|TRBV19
CASSIPQGGNTGELFF
TGTGCCAGTAGTATCCCACAGGGGGGGAACACCGGGGAGCTGTTTTTT
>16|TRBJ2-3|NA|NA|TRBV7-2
CASPPFLASVGDTQYF
TGTGCCAGCCCACCCTTCTTAGCGAGCGTGGGAGATACGCAGTATTTT
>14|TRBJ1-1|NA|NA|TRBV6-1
CASSETVTWTEAFF
TGTGCCAGCAGTGAGACAGTGACGTGGACTGAAGCTTTCTTT
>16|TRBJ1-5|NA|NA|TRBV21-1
CASSKGAWRDNQPQHF
TGTGCCAGCAGCAAAGGCGCGTGGAGGGACAATCAGCCCCAGCATTTT
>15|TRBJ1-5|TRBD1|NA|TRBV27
CASSWTGRSNQPQHF
TGTGCCAGCAGTTGGACAGGGAGAAGCAATCAGCCCCAGCATTTT
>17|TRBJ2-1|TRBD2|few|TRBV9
CASSGARWAGAYNEQFF
TGTGCCAGCAGCGGCGCCCGGTGGGCGGGAGCCTACAATGAGCAGTTCTTC
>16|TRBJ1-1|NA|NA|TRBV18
CASSPRDGTMNTEAFF
TGTGCCAGCTCACCCCGGGATGGGACCATGAACACTGAAGCTTTCTTT
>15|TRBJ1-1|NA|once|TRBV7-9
CASSFRGRLNTEAFF
TGTGCCAGCAGCTTCCGGGGGCGGCTGAACACTGAAGCTTTCTTT
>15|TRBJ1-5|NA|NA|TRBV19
CASSIAGTVNQPQHF
TGTGCCAGTAGTATAGCGGGAACAGTCAATCAGCCCCAGCATTTT
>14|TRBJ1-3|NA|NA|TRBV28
CASSFGGSGNTIYF
TGTGCCAGCAGTTTCGGGGGGTCTGGAAACACCATATATTTT